The T cell receptor (beta chain) described here comes from a study of cytotoxic CD8 clonotypes in ibrutinib-treated CLL. Study at large: Patients gave response samples after a median around 11 months of treatment, range 6 to 36.

Germline values: CDR1 LNHDA, CDR2 SQIVND (reference sequence). The CDR3 totals 14 residues. V gave up 6 bases and J gave up 4 bases, with 13 bases separating them. Study results and caveats: Higher clonality was seen at ibrutinib response and a return toward baseline at progression. Treatment left the uncommon public clonotypes either contracted or stable in frequency.

Concerning this clone: Its antigen remains unknown.

Using immunoSEQ multiplex PCR, the repertoire was profiled, and TCRdb retains in-frame clones only, with some absent. Counted here are over 95,000 clones, roughly 57% occurring once; the ten biggest clones make up around 37%. The chain uses TRBV19 and TRBJ1-5, with D maybe TRBD1 (5 bases). The sequence was collected from a human donor with chronic lymphocytic leukemia. The specimen was PBMCs, collected after 24 months of ibrutinib treatment. As DNA, the CDR3 is TGTGCCAGTAGCTTCCTTGCAGGGAATCAGCCCCAGCATTTT. Amino acid sequence: CASSFLAGNQPQHF.